This entry concerns a single T cell receptor beta chain. Its specificity is unknown. Sequencing was performed with immunoSEQ multiplex PCR; in TCRdb, only in-frame clones are kept and a portion is missing. The sample includes 65,000 to 70,000 clones, 60% to 85% of them seen just once. CDR1 and CDR2 from the germline V gene are MDHEN and SYDVKM. V shed 7 bases, J shed 5 bases, and the junction held 8 bases outside the gene matches. CDR3 size: 15 residues. The data belong to a study of OX40 agonist ivuxolimab in advanced cancers. Findings of the study overall: Antigens targeted by the expanded peripheral T cells were not determined.

The chain is built from TRBV28 and TRBJ1-5, with 10 positions matching TRBD1. This sequence was found in an adult with an advanced solid tumor such as melanoma, head and neck, liver or kidney cancer. The sequencing used CD4+ or CD8+ T cells sorted from blood, collected in a trial of the OX40 agonist ivuxolimab. CDR3 nucleotides: TGTGCCAGCAAACCTGGCGGGACAGGGGATCAGCCCCAGCATTTT. Translating it yields CASKPGGTGDQPQHF.